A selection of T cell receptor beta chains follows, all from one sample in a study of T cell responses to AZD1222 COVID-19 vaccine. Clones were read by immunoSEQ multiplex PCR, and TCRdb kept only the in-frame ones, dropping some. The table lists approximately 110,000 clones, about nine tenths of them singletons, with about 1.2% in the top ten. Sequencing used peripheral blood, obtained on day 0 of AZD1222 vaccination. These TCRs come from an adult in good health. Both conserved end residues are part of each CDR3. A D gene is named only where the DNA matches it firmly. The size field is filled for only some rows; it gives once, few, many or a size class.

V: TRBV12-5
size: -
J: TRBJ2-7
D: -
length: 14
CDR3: CASARTASSYEQYF
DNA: TGTGCTAGTGCTCGGACCGCAAGCTCCTACGAGCAGTACTTC

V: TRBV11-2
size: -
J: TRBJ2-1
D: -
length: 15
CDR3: CASSSGLRSYNEQFF
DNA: TGTGCCAGCAGCTCAGGACTGCGCTCCTACAATGAGCAGTTCTTC

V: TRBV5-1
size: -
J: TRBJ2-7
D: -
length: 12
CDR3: CASSLNPYEQYF
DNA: TGCGCCAGCAGCTTAAACCCCTACGAGCAGTACTTC

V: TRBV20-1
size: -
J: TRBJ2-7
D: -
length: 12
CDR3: CSASLRLWEQYF
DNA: TGCAGTGCTAGTCTCAGGCTTTGGGAGCAGTACTTC

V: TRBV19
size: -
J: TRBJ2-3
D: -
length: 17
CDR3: CASSGLLDSYRTDTQYF
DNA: TGTGCCAGTAGTGGCCTGTTAGACAGTTACCGCACAGATACGCAGTATTTT

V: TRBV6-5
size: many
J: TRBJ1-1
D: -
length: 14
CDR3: CASSYRVRDTEAFF
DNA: TGTGCCAGCAGTTACAGGGTTCGGGACACTGAAGCTTTCTTT

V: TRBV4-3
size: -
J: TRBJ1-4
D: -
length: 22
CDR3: CASSHDGKGFSVSFETNEKLFF
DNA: TGCGCCAGCAGCCACGATGGGAAAGGTTTCTCGGTATCTTTTGAAACTAATGAAAAACTGTTTTTT

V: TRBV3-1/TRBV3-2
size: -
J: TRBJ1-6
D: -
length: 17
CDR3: CASSQDFPKGGYSPLHF
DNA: TGTGCCAGCAGCCAAGATTTCCCGAAGGGCGGGTATTCACCCCTCCACTTT

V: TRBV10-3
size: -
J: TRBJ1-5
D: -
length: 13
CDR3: CAISDQGLGPQHF
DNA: TGTGCCATCAGTGACCAGGGGTTAGGGCCCCAGCATTTT

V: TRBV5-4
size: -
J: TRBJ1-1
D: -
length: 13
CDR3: CASSTRDGHSAFF
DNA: TGTGCCAGCAGCACCCGGGACGGCCACTCCGCTTTCTTT

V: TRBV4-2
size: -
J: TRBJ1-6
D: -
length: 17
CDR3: CASSHSTSRGQNSPLHF
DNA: TGTGCCAGCAGCCACTCGACTTCGAGGGGTCAAAATTCACCCCTCCACTTT

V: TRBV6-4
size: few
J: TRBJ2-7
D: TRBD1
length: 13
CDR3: CAIALDRVGEQYF
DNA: TGTGCCATCGCATTGGACAGGGTAGGCGAGCAGTACTTC

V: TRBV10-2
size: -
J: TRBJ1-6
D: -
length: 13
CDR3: CASRVWNNSPLHF
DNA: TGCGCCAGCAGGGTGTGGAATAATTCACCCCTCCACTTT

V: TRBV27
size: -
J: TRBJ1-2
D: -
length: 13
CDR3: CASSHPLGYGYTF
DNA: TGTGCCAGCAGTCACCCTCTGGGCTATGGCTACACCTTC

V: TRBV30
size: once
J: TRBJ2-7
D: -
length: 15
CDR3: CAWSVPKPNPYEQYF
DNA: TGTGCCTGGAGTGTCCCGAAACCAAACCCCTACGAGCAGTACTTC

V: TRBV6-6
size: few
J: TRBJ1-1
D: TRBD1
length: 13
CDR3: CASSYRGQGKAFF
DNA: TGTGCCAGCAGTTACCGCGGACAGGGTAAAGCTTTCTTT

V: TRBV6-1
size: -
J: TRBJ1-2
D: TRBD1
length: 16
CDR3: CASSEGQGEPFYGYTF
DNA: TGTGCCAGCAGTGAGGGCCAGGGGGAACCTTTCTATGGCTACACCTTC

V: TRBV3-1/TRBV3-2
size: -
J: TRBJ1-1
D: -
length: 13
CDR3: CASSHGGRTEAFF
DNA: TGTGCCAGCAGCCATGGGGGGAGGACTGAAGCTTTCTTT

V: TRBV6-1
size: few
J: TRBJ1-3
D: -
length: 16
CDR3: CASSEAHTGPGNTIYF
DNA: TGTGCCAGCAGTGAAGCGCATACAGGGCCAGGAAACACCATATATTTT

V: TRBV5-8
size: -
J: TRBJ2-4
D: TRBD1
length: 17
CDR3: CASSSRGTGGAKNIQYF
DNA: TGTGCCAGCAGCTCCCGAGGGACAGGGGGGGCCAAAAACATTCAGTACTTC

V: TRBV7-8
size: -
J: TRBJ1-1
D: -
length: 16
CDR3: CASSLWGPGESTEAFF
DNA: TGTGCCAGCAGCTTATGGGGGCCGGGGGAGAGCACTGAAGCTTTCTTT

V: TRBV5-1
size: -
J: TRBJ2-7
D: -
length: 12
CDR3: CASSLGLNEQYF
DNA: TGCGCCAGCAGCTTGGGGCTCAACGAGCAGTACTTC

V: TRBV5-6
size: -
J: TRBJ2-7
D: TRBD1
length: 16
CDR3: CASSSSGQGLFYEQYF
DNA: TGTGCCAGCAGCTCATCTGGACAGGGGCTATTCTACGAGCAGTACTTC

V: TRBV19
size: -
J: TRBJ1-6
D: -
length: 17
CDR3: CASSKGGTSSYNSPLHF
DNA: TGTGCCAGTAGTAAGGGGGGGACCAGCTCCTATAATTCACCCCTCCACTTT

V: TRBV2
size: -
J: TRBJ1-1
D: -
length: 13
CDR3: CASSDAANTEAFF
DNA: TGTGCCAGCAGTGATGCGGCCAACACTGAAGCTTTCTTT

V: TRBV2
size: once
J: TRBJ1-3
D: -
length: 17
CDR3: CASSAIETGMMGNTIYF
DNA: TGTGCCAGCAGTGCGATTGAGACAGGAATGATGGGAAACACCATATATTTT

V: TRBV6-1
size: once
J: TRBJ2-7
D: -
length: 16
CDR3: CASSETPDYSSYEQYF
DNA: TGTGCCAGCAGTGAAACCCCGGACTACAGCTCCTACGAGCAGTACTTC

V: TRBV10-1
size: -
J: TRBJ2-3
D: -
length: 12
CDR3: CASPPYTDTQYF
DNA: TGCGCCAGCCCCCCCTACACAGATACGCAGTATTTT

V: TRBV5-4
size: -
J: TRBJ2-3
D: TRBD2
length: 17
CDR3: CASSLGTAGGRTDTQYF
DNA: TGTGCCAGCAGCTTGGGGACGGCGGGGGGGCGGACAGATACGCAGTATTTT

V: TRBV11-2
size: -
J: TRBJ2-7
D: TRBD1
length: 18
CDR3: CASSLDLEPGQDIYEQYF
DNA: TGTGCCAGCAGCTTAGACCTCGAACCGGGACAGGACATCTACGAGCAGTACTTC

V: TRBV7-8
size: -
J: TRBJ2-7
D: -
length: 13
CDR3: CASSSDSTYEQYF
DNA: TGTGCCAGCAGCTCGGACAGCACCTACGAGCAGTACTTC

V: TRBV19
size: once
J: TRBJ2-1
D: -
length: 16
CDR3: CASSIDLQGMGNEQFF
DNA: TGTGCCAGTAGTATAGATTTGCAGGGGATGGGGAATGAGCAGTTCTTC

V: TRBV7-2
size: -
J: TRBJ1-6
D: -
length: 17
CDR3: CASSPRGLTVFNSPLHF
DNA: TGTGCCAGCAGCCCCCGGGGACTGACGGTATTTAATTCACCCCTCCACTTT

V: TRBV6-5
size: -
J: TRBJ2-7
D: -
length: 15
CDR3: CASSYIRSGFYEQYF
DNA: TGTGCCAGCAGTTACATCAGATCAGGCTTCTACGAGCAGTACTTC

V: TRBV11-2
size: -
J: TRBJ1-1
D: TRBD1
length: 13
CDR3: CASSITGGFEAFF
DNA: TGTGCCAGCAGCATAACAGGGGGCTTTGAAGCTTTCTTT

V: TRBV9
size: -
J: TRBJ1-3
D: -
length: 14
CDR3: CASSVGGTGNTIYF
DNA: TGTGCCAGCAGCGTAGGAGGGACTGGAAACACCATATATTTT

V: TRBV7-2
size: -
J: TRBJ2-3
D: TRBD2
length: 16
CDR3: CASSPGTSGITDTQYF
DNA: TGTGCCAGCAGCCCCGGGACTAGCGGGATCACAGATACGCAGTATTTT

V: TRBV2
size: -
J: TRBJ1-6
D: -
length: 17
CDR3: CASSEGGAGSYNSPLHF
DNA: TGTGCCAGCAGTGAAGGCGGTGCAGGTTCCTATAATTCACCCCTCCACTTT

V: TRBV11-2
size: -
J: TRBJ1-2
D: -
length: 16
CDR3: CASSPPDQGTNYGYTF
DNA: TGTGCCAGCAGCCCCCCCGACCAGGGGACAAACTATGGCTACACCTTC

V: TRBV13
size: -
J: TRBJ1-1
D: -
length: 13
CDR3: CASSLGRSTEAFF
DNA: TGTGCCAGCAGCTTAGGAAGGAGCACTGAAGCTTTCTTT

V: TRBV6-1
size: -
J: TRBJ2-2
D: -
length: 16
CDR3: CASSDLPGEPTGELFF
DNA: TGTGCCAGCAGTGATTTGCCTGGTGAACCTACCGGGGAGCTGTTTTTT

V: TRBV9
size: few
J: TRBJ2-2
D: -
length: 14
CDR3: CASSPGANTGELFF
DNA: TGTGCCAGCAGCCCCGGAGCGAACACCGGGGAGCTGTTTTTT

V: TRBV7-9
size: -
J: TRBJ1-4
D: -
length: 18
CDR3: CASSLVVTGVVTNEKLFF
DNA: TGTGCCAGCAGCTTAGTGGTGACAGGAGTGGTGACTAATGAAAAACTGTTTTTT

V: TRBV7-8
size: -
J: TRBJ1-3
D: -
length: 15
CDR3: CASSLGADSGNTIYF
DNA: TGTGCCAGCAGCTTAGGGGCGGACTCTGGAAACACCATATATTTT

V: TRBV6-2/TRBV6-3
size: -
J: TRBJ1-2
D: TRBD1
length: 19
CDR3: CASSYPERTGSPEDYGYTF
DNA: TGTGCCAGCAGTTACCCCGAAAGGACAGGGAGCCCAGAGGACTATGGCTACACCTTC

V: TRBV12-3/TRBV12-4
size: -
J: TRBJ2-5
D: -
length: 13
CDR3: CASTIAAPGPQYF
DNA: TGTGCCAGCACCATAGCGGCCCCTGGGCCCCAGTACTTC

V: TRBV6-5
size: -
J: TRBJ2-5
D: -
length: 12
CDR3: CASSFRKETQYF
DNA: TGTGCCAGCAGTTTTCGAAAGGAGACCCAGTACTTC

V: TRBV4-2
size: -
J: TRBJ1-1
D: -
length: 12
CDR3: CASSQGLGSAFF
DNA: TGTGCCAGCAGCCAAGGATTGGGTTCAGCGTTCTTT

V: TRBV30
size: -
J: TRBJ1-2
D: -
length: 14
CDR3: CAWSSGDWDYGYTF
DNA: TGTGCCTGGAGTTCCGGGGATTGGGACTATGGCTACACCTTC

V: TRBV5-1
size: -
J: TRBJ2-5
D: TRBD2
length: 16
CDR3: CASSTDSLAGQETQYF
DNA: TGCGCCAGCAGCACTGACTCGTTAGCGGGGCAAGAGACCCAGTACTTC

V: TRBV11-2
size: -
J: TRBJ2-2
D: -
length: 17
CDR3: CASSLVGRSSNTGELFF
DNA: TGTGCCAGCAGCTTAGTGGGGAGGAGTAGTAACACCGGGGAGCTGTTTTTT

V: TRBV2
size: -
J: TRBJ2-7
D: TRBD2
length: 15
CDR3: CASRQLAGGADEQYF
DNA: TGTGCCAGCAGACAGTTAGCGGGGGGGGCTGACGAGCAGTACTTC